Below, 9 T cell receptor beta chains from the same sample are listed, as sequenced in a study of breast tumors, draining lymph nodes, adjacent tissues. Samples came from axillary lymph nodes draining the breast cancer. TCRdb re-called the multiplex PCR reads through MiXCR, storing one row per CDR3 protein. The sample has more than 100,000 distinct CDR3 sequences, about a fifth seen once; the top ten hold around 2.6%. Sequencing used axillary lymph node tissue. The receptors were sampled from a female donor with breast cancer. Some clones in this sample may be carry-over from other donors' samples.

There are many counts of this clonotype. The chain has TRBV6-1 and TRBJ2-7, with 8 bases matching TRBD2. This CDR3 spans 13 amino acids. The germline CDR1 and CDR2 sequences are MNHNS and SASEGT. The V segment lost 6 bases and the J segment 3 bases; nucleotides outside the gene matches: 4. CDR3 region: CASSPGGSYEQYF. CDR3 in DNA: TGTGCCAGCAGCCCGGGAGGGAGCTACGAGCAGTACTTC.

This clonotype was seen many times. The V gene is TRBV29-1, the J gene TRBJ2-5, with TRBD2 matching over 9 bases. The trim removed 6 bases at V and 2 bases at J, leaving 7 bases unmatched. Germline CDR1 SQVTM, CDR2 ANQGSEA. This CDR3 contains 14 residues. CDR3 in DNA: TGCAGCGTGGTGCTAGCGGGACGACAAGAGACCCAGTACTTC. It yields the protein CSVVLAGRQETQYF.

This clonotype came up many times. The chain recombines TRBV7-2 with TRBJ2-7; 8 bases line up with TRBD2. CDR1 and CDR2 from the germline V gene are SGHTA and FQGNSA. Trimming took 2 bases from V and 4 from J; bases not matched to a gene: 10. The CDR3 sequence is 16 residues long. The CDR3 reads CASSLFRSGSVYEQYF. The DNA for the CDR3 is TGTGCCAGCAGCTTATTCCGAAGCGGGAGTGTGTACGAGCAGTACTTC.

This clonotype has only a few counts. This could be a read error, since a much larger clone is one nucleotide away. This sequence joins TRBV7-8 and TRBJ2-5, with 7 bases lining up with TRBD2. CDR3 length equals 14 residues. Germline V gives CDR1 SGHVS, CDR2 FQNEAQ. Here the CDR3 DNA reads TGTGCCAGCAGCTTAGCGCTAGGGCGGGAGACCCGGTACTTC. It is translated as CASSLALGRETRYF.

The V and J genes are TRBV27 and TRBJ2-6; D is unclear. This CDR3 contains 19 residues. Germline lookup yields CDR1 MNHEY and CDR2 SMNVEV (reference sequence). Trimming shortened V by 2 bases and J by 0 bases, and 17 bases separated the two germline ends. The CDR3: CASSLRPQSPNSGANVLTF. CDR3 bases: TGTGCCAGCAGTTTAAGGCCACAGAGCCCAAACTCTGGGGCCAACGTCCTGACTTTC.

The rearrangement joins TRBV19 to TRBJ1-5; TRBD1 matches at 10 bases. From germline, CDR1 is LNHDA and CDR2 SQIVND (reference sequence). This CDR3 is built from 16 residues. The J segment lost 7 bases and the V segment lost 3 bases, leaving 9 bases of the junction unmatched. The CDR3 region has the DNA TGTGCCAGTAGTATTTCGGGGACAGGGGACAGGCAGCCCCAGCATTTT. Its translation is CASSISGTGDRQPQHF.

The V and J genes are TRBV27 and TRBJ2-2, with 13 bases that match TRBD2. CDR1 and CDR2 from the germline V gene are MNHEY and SMNVEV (reference sequence). The CDR3 covers 14 residues. After removal of 7 bases from V and 7 bases from J, the junction contained 3 bases not matched to a gene. CDR3 protein: CASMTSGRIGELFF. The CDR3 bases are TGTGCCAGCATGACTAGCGGGAGGATCGGGGAGCTGTTTTTT.

Concerning this clonotype itself: A much larger clonotype is one base distant, so this may be a read error. The CDR3 end shows no conserved phenylalanine or tryptophan, and so a read error is likely. The chain joins TRBV5-6 to TRBJ2-7, with D possibly TRBD1 on 5 matching bases. This CDR3 is 12 amino acids long. The V gene's germline CDR1 is SGHDT and CDR2 YYEEEE. V was pared by 4 bases and J by 2 bases, with 7 bases between. CDR3 amino acids: CASSVDTYEQYL. The CDR3 nucleotides are TGTGCCAGCAGCGTGGACACCTACGAGCAGTACCTC.

The table lists this clonotype with a few counts. One base away lies a much larger clone, so this may be a sequencing read error. The genes are TRBV20-1 and TRBJ2-5; 13 bases agree with TRBD2. This CDR3 has 15 amino acids. The germline gives CDR1 DFQATT, CDR2 SNEGSKA (reference sequence). The CDR3 bases are TGCGGTGCGCGGACTAGCGGGAGACCCCAAGAGACCCAGTACTTC. This encodes CGARTSGRPQETQYF.